This T cell receptor (beta chain) is from a study of regulatory T cells in long-lasting Graves disease. CDR1 LGHNA and CDR2 YSLEER come from the germline V gene. V was shortened by 0 bases and J by 8 bases, with 10 bases between the two germline ends. The CDR3 loop spans 13 amino acids. Construction of TCR beta libraries relied on iRepertoire HTBI primers and on Arm-PCR targeting CDR3 regions. TCRdb re-called the multiplex PCR reads with MiXCR, one entry per CDR3 protein. The data show some 490,000 distinct CDR3 sequences, about 12% seen once. The time point denotes: newly diagnosed GD, antithyroid drugs for less than 3 months. Isolated PBMC RNA provided the starting material for the TCR library. The same specimen was also included in a second study, on T cells in Graves' hyperthyroidism and ophthalmopathy.

The rearrangement joins TRBV4-3 to TRBJ1-2, with D unclear. The origin of this receptor is a woman in her 30s with Graves disease. Source: peripheral blood mononuclear cells (PBMCs), taken at new diagnosis, from a patient treated with antithyroid drugs. CDR3 in DNA: TGCGCCAGCAGCCAAGATATGGGGTTAGGCTACACCTTC. It encodes CASSQDMGLGYTF.